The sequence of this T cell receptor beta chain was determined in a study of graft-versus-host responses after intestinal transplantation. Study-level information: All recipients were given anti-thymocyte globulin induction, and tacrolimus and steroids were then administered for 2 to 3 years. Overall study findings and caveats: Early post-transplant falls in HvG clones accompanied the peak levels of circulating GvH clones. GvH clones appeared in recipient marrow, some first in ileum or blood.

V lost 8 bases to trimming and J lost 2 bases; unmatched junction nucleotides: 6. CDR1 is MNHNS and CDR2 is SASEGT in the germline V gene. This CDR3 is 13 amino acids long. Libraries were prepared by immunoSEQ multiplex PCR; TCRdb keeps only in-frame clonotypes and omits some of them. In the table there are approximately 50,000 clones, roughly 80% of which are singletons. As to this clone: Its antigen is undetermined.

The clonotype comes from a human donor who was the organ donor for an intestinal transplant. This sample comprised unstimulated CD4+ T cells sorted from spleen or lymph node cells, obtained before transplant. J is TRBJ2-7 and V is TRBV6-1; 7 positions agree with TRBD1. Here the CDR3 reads CASRDSPTYEQYF. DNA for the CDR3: TGTGCCAGCCGGGACAGTCCAACCTACGAGCAGTACTTC.